A single sample gave rise to the 13 T cell receptor beta chains below, sequenced in a study of cytomegalovirus exposure and HLA in healthy donors. The PCR had 60 Vbeta and 13 Jbeta primers. The data were produced by immunoSEQ multiplex PCR, yet TCRdb's version contains in-frame clones alone and is incomplete. The sample lists some 180,000 clones, about 90% seen once, with over 0.2% in the top ten. Sequenced: PBMCs. The source is a girl under two years old in good health and CMV-seronegative.

The chain has TRBV7-3 and TRBJ2-3; 9 bases map to TRBD2. J gave up 0 bases and V 2 bases, and 3 bases lay outside the gene matches. Germline CDR1 SGHTA, CDR2 FQGTGA. The CDR3 spans 16 residues. DNA for the CDR3: TGTGCCAGCAGCTTATTAGCGGGGGCTAGCACAGATACGCAGTATTTT. It is translated as CASSLLAGASTDTQYF.

This chain joins TRBV30 and TRBJ1-2; 7 bases are shared with TRBD1. CDR1 and CDR2 (germline): GTSNPN, SVGIG (reference sequence). CDR3 length: 18 amino acids. Trimming at V came to 1 base and at J to 0 bases, leaving 14 bases not matched to a gene. The CDR3 loop is CAWSGGTGQIPPNYGYTF. For the CDR3, the DNA is TGTGCCTGGAGTGGAGGTACGGGACAGATTCCTCCTAACTATGGCTACACCTTC.

This chain connects TRBV7-6 to TRBJ2-7; D might be TRBD1 (6 bases). Trimming shortened V by 0 bases and J by 3 bases, and 12 bases separated the two germline ends. The CDR3 runs 15 residues. Germline-derived CDR1 and CDR2 are SGHVS and FNYEAQ. The CDR3 DNA sequence: TGTGCCAGCAGCTTAGCGATTGGACAGCACTACGAGCAGTACTTC. This sequence encodes CASSLAIGQHYEQYF.

The V gene is TRBV30, the J gene TRBJ1-1; 7 bases are shared with TRBD1. Unmatched junction bases numbered 4, after V lost 5 bases and J lost 4 bases. The germline V gene encodes CDR1 GTSNPN and CDR2 SVGIG (reference sequence). The CDR3 totals 12 residues. In nucleotides, the CDR3 is TGTGCCTGGTCTAAGGGGGCCACTGAAGCTTTCTTT. This translates into CAWSKGATEAFF.

The CDR3 DNA sequence: TGCGCCAGCAGCTTGTGGGCAGGCCAGACTAACTATGGCTACACCTTC. Translation: CASSLWAGQTNYGYTF. The chain employs TRBV5-1 and TRBJ1-2; D is unresolved. In germline, CDR1 is SGHRS, CDR2 YFSETQ. V gave up 1 base and J gave up 0 bases, with 13 bases separating them. The CDR3 is 16 amino acids.

The J gene is TRBJ2-3, the V gene TRBV19; 8 bases fit TRBD2. The CDR3 extends over 16 amino acids. Per germline, CDR1 LNHDA and CDR2 SQIVND (reference sequence). V lost 2 bases, J lost 0 bases, and 4 bases stayed unmatched. CDR3 sequence: CASSIKLAASTDTQYF. CDR3 sequence (DNA): TGTGCCAGTAGTATAAAACTAGCGGCAAGCACAGATACGCAGTATTTT.

The chain links TRBV30 to TRBJ2-7; a weak D match, TRBD2 (5 bases). V shed 0 bases and J shed 0 bases, with 6 bases lying between them. CDR1 is GTSNPN, CDR2 SVGIG, per germline (reference sequence). The CDR3 length is 13 residues. CDR3 DNA: TGTGCCTGGAGTGTAACTAGCTCCTACGAGCAGTACTTC. The encoded protein is CAWSVTSSYEQYF.

In its sample, this clone was seen once. The genes are TRBV9 and TRBJ2-7; perhaps TRBD2 as D (6 bases). Germline V gives CDR1 SGDLS, CDR2 YYNGEE. This CDR3 has 16 residues. Trimming pared 1 base from V and 1 base from J, leaving 15 bases between. For the CDR3, the DNA is TGTGCCAGCAGCGTATCTCCGGGGGAACCTTCCTACGAGCAGTACTTC. Translation: CASSVSPGEPSYEQYF.

The chain links TRBV13 to TRBJ2-1, with D possibly matching TRBD2 (5 bases). Germline V gene lookup returns CDR1 PRHDT and CDR2 FYEKMQ (reference sequence). CDR3 length equals 14 residues. Trimming removed 5 bases at V and 3 bases at J, with 11 bases between. The CDR3 coding sequence is TGTGCCAGCAGCCCCCCCCGGGACTACAATGAGCAGTTCTTC. Amino acids: CASSPPRDYNEQFF.

The rearrangement joins TRBV30 to TRBJ1-4, with 11 positions matching TRBD1. V lost 0 bases and J lost 7; bases outside the gene matches: 10. The CDR3 sequence is 17 residues long. Germline V CDR1 and CDR2: GTSNPN, SVGIG (reference sequence). CDR3 in DNA: TGTGCCTGGAGTGTAATACTAGGGGACAGGGGGGTTGAAAAACTGTTTTTT. It specifies CAWSVILGDRGVEKLFF.

V is TRBV30 and J is TRBJ1-5, with a tentative D call TRBD1 (6 bases). The CDR3 has 15 amino acids. CDR1 is GTSNPN, CDR2 SVGIG, per germline (reference sequence). V lost 0 bases, J lost 7 bases, and 16 bases lay in between. The CDR3 sequence: CAWSVQSGGGQPQHF. CDR3 DNA: TGTGCCTGGAGTGTACAGTCGGGGGGCGGGCAGCCCCAGCATTTT.

The chain couples TRBV5-1 to TRBJ2-3, with D possibly being TRBD1 (6 bases). The length of the CDR3 is 16 residues. The germline gives CDR1 SGHRS, CDR2 YFSETQ. V was cut by 0 bases and J by 2 bases, with 13 bases left in between. DNA for the CDR3: TGCGCCAGCAGCTTGGGGCAGGGGTCATACACAGATACGCAGTATTTT. This encodes CASSLGQGSYTDTQYF. Full variable domain (remainder filled in from reference TRBV5-1 and TRBJ2-3): KAGVTQTPRYLIKTRGQQVTLSCSPISGHRSVSWYQQTPGQGLQFLFEYFSETQRNKGNFPGRFSGRQFSNSRSEMNVSTLELGDSALYLCASSLGQGSYTDTQYFGPGTRLTVL.

The V and J genes are TRBV5-1 and TRBJ2-2; D might be TRBD2 (6 bases). CDR1 and CDR2 (germline): SGHRS, YFSETQ. The length of the CDR3 is 16 residues. The V gene lost 1 base and the J gene lost 2 bases, with 12 bases spanning the gap. CDR3 residues: CASSLNGGANTGELFF. In DNA form, the CDR3 reads TGCGCCAGCAGCTTGAATGGCGGGGCAAACACCGGGGAGCTGTTTTTT. Based on the CDR3 plus reference TRBV5-1 and TRBJ2-2, the full variable domain is KAGVTQTPRYLIKTRGQQVTLSCSPISGHRSVSWYQQTPGQGLQFLFEYFSETQRNKGNFPGRFSGRQFSNSRSEMNVSTLELGDSALYLCASSLNGGANTGELFFGEGSRLTVL.